A selection of T cell receptor beta chains follows, all from one sample in a study of cytomegalovirus exposure and HLA in healthy donors. Data came from immunoSEQ multiplex PCR; TCRdb stores just in-frame clones and leaves some out. The sample gives approximately 190,000 clones, around three quarters of which show up once; 11% to 15% is in the top ten. Material: PBMCs. These receptors all stem from a woman aged 30 to 39 in good health and CMV-seropositive. The CDR3 runs from the conserved cysteine through the conserved F or W. D genes are given only for firm matches.

J gene	D gene	V gene	CDR3 length	CDR3 protein
TRBJ2-1	TRBD2	TRBV11-2	17	CASSCPSGDYPYNEQFF
TRBJ1-2	TRBD1	TRBV28	15	CASSSPRGPIRGYTF
TRBJ2-1	NA	TRBV7-3	13	CASSSSPPNERFF
TRBJ1-2	TRBD1	TRBV25-1	16	CASSEWDRGKNYGYTF
TRBJ1-2	NA	TRBV6-5	14	CASSSMSGGTSYTF
TRBJ2-7	TRBD1	TRBV28	15	CASSLDRQFSYEQYF
TRBJ1-6	NA	TRBV30	11	CAWSTGDALHF
TRBJ1-5	NA	TRBV21-1	16	CASSKAPTGLYQPQHF
TRBJ1-1	NA	TRBV27	15	CATSTSGGPNTEAFF
TRBJ2-6	NA	TRBV28	17	CATSPWTEEAGANVLTF
TRBJ2-3	NA	TRBV7-3	13	CASSSDWKDTQYF
TRBJ2-4	TRBD2	TRBV7-9	15	CASSPSGGAKNIQYF
TRBJ2-7	NA	TRBV19	14	CASKVTGSSYEQYF
TRBJ2-5	TRBD2	TRBV4-1	15	CASSHAGLGGETQYF
TRBJ2-1	TRBD1	TRBV2	15	CASSFSGTVYNEQFF
TRBJ1-6	NA	TRBV6-5	14	CASSEFSGGAPLHF